This T cell receptor (beta chain) was profiled in a study of blood T cells in healthy people across ages. The CDR3 covers 15 residues. CDR1 and CDR2 (germline): SGHDN, FVKESK. The V gene lost 2 bases and the J gene lost 7 bases, with 15 bases spanning the gap. A sample-barcoded 5' primer and a J-beta primer mix were used in a second PCR of roughly 6 to 11 cycles. From the 5' RACE reads, TCRdb called clonotypes with MiXCR, one entry per CDR3 protein. The sample has about 1.8 million distinct CDR3 sequences, roughly 50% seen once. This receptor was obtained from a woman in her forties in good health. The gene calls are TRBV14 and TRBJ2-1; maybe TRBD2 (6 bases). The specimen sequenced was blood. The CDR3 spells CASSQLSGLDNEQFF. CDR3 DNA sequence: TGTGCCAGCAGCCAACTTAGCGGCCTAGATAATGAGCAGTTCTTC.